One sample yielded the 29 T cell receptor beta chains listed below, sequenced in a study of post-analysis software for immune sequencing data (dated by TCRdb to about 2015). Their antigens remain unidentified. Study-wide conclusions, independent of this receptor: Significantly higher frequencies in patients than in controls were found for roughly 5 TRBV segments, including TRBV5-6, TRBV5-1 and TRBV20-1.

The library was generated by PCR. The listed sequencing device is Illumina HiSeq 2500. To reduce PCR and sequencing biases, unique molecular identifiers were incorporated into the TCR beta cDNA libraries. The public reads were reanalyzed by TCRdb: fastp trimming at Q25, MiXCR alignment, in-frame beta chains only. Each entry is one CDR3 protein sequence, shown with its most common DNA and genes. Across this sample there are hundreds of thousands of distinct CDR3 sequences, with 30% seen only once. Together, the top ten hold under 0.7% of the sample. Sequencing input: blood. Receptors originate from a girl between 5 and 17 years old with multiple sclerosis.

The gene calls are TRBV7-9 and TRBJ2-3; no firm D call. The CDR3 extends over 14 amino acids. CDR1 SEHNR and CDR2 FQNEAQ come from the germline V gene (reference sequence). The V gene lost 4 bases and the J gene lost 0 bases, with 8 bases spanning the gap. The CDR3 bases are TGTGCCAGCAGCTGTGGCACTAGCACAGATACGCAGTATTTT. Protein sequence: CASSCGTSTDTQYF.

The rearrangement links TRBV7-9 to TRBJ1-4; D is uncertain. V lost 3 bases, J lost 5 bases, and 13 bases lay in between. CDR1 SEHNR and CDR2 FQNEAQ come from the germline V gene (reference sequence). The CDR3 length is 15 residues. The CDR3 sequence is CASSFSLSRNEKLFF. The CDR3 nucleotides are TGTGCCAGCAGCTTTAGTCTCTCACGGAATGAAAAACTGTTTTTT.

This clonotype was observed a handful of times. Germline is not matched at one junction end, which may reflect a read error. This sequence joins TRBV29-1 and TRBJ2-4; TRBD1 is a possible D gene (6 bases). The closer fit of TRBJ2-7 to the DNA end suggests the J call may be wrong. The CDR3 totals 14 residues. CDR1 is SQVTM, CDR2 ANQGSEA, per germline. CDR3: CSVEETGSGNEQYF. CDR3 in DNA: TGCAGCGTAGAAGAAACAGGGTCAGGCAACGAGCAGTACTTC.

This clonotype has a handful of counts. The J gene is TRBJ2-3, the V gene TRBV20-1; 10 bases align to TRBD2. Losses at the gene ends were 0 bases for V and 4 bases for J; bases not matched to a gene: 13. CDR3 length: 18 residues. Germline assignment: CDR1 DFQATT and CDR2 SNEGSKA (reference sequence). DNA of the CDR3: TGCAGTGCTAGAGATACCCTAGCGGGGGCCCGGGGCTCAGATACGCAGTATTTT. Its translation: CSARDTLAGARGSDTQYF.

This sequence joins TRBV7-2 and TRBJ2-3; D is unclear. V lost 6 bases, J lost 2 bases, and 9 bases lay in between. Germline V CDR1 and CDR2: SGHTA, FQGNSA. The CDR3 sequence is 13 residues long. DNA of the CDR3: TGTGCCAGCAGTAAAAGGCCCACAGATACGCAGTATTTT. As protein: CASSKRPTDTQYF.

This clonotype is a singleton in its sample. The CDR3 protein is CASSRTGVNDYEQFF. The DNA for the CDR3 is TGTGCCAGCAGTCGAACCGGGGTCAACGACTACGAGCAGTTCTTC. V usage is TRBV12-3 or TRBV12-4 and J usage is TRBJ2-1; perhaps TRBD2 as D (5 bases). Trimming stripped 5 bases from V and 10 bases from J, with 21 bases between. CDR3 length: 15 residues.

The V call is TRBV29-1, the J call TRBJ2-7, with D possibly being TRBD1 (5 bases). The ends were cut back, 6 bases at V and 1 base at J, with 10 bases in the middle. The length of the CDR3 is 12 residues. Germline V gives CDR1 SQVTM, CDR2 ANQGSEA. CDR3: CSVVTVSYEQYF. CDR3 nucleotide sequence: TGCAGCGTGGTGACAGTATCCTACGAGCAGTACTTC.

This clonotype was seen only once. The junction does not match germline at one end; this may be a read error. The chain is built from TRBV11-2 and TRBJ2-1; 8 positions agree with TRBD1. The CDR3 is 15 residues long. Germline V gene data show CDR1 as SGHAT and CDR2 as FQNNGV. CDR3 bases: TGTGCCAACAGCTCAGGGACAGGACAGTACAATGAGCAGTTCTTC. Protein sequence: CANSSGTGQYNEQFF.

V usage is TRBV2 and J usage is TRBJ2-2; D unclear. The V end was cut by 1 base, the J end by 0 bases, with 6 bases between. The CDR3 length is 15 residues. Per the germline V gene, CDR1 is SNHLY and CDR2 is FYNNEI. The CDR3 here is CASSEVESNTGELFF. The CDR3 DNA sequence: TGTGCCAGCAGTGAAGTAGAATCGAACACCGGGGAGCTGTTTTTT.

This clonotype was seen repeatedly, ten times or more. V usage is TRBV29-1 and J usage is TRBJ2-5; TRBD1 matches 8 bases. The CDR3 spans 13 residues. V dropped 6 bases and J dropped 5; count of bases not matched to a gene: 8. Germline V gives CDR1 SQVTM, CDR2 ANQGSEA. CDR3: CSVAGGDWETQYF. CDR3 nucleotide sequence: TGCAGCGTGGCAGGGGGCGATTGGGAGACCCAGTACTTC.

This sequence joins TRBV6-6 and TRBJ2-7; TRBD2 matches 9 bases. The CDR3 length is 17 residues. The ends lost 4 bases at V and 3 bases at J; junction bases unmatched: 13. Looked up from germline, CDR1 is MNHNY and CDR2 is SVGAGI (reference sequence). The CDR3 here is CASSSPSGREGRYEQYF. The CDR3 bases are TGTGCCAGCAGTTCGCCAAGTGGGCGGGAGGGGCGCTACGAGCAGTACTTC.

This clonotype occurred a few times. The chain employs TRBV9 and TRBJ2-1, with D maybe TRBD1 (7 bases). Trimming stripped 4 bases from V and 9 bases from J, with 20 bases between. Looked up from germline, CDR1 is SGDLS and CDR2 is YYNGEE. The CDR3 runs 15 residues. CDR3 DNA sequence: TGTGCCAGCAGCCCTACTCTGACGCAGGGGGGTGAGCAGTTCTTC. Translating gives CASSPTLTQGGEQFF.

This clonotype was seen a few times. The CDR3 is CASTPQAGNEQFF. The DNA of the CDR3 is TGTGCCAGCACCCCTCAAGCCGGGAATGAGCAGTTCTTC. The chain employs TRBV28 and TRBJ2-1; D is unresolved. The V gene lost 7 bases and the J gene lost 7 bases, with 14 bases spanning the gap. Germline assignment: CDR1 MDHEN and CDR2 SYDVKM. The CDR3 has 13 residues.

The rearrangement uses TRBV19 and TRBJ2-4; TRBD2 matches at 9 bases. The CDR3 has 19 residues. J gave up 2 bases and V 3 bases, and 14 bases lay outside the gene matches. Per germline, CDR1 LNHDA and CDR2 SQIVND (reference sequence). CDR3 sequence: CASSMKVGLAGFSKNIQYF. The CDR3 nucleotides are TGTGCCAGTAGTATGAAGGTGGGGCTAGCGGGATTCTCCAAAAACATTCAGTACTTC.

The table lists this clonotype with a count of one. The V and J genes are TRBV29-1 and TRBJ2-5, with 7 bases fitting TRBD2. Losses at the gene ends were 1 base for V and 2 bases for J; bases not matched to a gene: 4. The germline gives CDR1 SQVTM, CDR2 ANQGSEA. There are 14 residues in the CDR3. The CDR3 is CSVEGAGVQETQYF. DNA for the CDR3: TGCAGCGTTGAAGGGGCGGGGGTTCAAGAGACCCAGTACTTC. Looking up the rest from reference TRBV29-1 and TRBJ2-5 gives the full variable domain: SAVISQKPSRDICQRGTSLTIQCQVDSQVTMMFWYRQQPGQSLTLIATANQGSEATYESGFVIDKFPISRPNLTFSTLTVSNMSPEDSSIYLCSVEGAGVQETQYFGPGTRLLVL.

CDR3 in amino acids: CASSLEGRGTYGYTF. The CDR3 nucleotides are TGCGCCAGCAGCTTGGAGGGGAGGGGGACGTATGGCTACACCTTC. The chain uses TRBV5-1 and TRBJ1-2; D possibly corresponds to TRBD1 (6 bases). Trimming removed 0 bases at V and 5 bases at J, with 14 bases between. Germline V lookup: CDR1 SGHRS, CDR2 YFSETQ. The CDR3 is 15 amino acids.

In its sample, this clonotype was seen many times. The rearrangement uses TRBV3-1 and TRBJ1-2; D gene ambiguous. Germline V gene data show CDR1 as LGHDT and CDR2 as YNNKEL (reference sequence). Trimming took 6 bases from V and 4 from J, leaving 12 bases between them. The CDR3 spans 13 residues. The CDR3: CASSPTPGYGYTF. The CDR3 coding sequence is TGTGCCAGCAGTCCGACACCCGGCTATGGCTACACCTTC. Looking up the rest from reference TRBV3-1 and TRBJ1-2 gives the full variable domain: DTAVSQTPKYLVTQMGNDKSIKCEQNLGHDTMYWYKQDSKKFLKIMFSYNNKELIINETVPNRFSPKSPDKAHLNLHINSLELGDSAVYFCASSPTPGYGYTFGSGTRLTVV.

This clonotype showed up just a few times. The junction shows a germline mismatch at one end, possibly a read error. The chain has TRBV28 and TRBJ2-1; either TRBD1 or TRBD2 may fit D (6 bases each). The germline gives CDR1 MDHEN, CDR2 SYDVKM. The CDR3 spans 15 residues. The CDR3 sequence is CASSFLGGGPNEQFF. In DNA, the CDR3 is TGTGCCAGTAGTTTCTTAGGTGGGGGGCCCAATGAGCAGTTCTTC.

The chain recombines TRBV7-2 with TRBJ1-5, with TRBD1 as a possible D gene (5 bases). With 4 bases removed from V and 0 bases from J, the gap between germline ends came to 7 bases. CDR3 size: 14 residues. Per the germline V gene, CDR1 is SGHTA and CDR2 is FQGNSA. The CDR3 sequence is CASSSTGSNQPQHF. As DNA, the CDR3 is TGTGCCAGCAGCTCCACAGGTAGCAATCAGCCCCAGCATTTT.

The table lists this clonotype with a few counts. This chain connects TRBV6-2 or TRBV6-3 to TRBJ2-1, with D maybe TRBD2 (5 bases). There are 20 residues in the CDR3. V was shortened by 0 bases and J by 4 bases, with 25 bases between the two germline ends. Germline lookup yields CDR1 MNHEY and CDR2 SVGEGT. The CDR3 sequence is CASSYSSAVGGSPLYNEQFF. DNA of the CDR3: TGTGCCAGCAGTTACTCGAGTGCGGTTGGAGGCTCGCCGCTTTACAATGAGCAGTTCTTC.

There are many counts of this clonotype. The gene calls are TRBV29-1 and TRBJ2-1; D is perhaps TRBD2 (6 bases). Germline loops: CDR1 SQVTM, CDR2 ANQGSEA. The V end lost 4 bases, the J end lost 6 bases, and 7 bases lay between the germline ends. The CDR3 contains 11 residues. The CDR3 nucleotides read TGCAGCGTTGGCGGGGCCAATGAGCAGTTCTTC. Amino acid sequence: CSVGGANEQFF.

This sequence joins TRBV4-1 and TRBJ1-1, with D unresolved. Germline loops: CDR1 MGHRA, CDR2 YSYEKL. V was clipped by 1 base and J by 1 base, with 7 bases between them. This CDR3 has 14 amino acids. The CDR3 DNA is TGCGCCAGCAGCCAAGCCTCACAGAACACTGAAGCTTTCTTT. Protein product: CASSQASQNTEAFF.

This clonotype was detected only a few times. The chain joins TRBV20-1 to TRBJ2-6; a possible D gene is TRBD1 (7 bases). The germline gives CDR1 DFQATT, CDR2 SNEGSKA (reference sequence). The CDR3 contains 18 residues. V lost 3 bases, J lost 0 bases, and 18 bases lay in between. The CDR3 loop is CSASSRRDSPSGANVLTF. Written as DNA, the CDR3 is TGCAGTGCTAGTAGTCGGCGGGACAGTCCCTCTGGGGCCAACGTCCTGACTTTC.

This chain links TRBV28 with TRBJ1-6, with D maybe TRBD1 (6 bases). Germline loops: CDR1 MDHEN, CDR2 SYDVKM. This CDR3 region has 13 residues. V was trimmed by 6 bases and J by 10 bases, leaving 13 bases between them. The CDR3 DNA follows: TGTGCCAGCAGACGGTCTCAGGGGTCACCCCTCCACTTT. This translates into CASRRSQGSPLHF.

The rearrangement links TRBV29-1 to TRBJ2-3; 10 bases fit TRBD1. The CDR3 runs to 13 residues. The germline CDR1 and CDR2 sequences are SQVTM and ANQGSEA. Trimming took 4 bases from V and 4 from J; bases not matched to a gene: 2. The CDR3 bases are TGCAGCGTTGCCGGGACAGGGGCAGATACGCAGTATTTT. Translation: CSVAGTGADTQYF.

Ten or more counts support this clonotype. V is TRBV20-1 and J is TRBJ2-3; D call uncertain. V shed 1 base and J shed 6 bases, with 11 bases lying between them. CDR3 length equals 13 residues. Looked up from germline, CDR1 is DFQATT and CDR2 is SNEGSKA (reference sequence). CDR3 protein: CSARAPGVDTQYF. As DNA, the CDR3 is TGCAGTGCTAGAGCCCCAGGTGTCGATACGCAGTATTTT.

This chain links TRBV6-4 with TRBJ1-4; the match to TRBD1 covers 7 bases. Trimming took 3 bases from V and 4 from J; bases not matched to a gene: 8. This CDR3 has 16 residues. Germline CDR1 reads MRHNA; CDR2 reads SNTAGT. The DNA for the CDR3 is TGTGCCAGCAGTGAAGGGAGGGGACAGAGTAATGAAAAACTGTTTTTT. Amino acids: CASSEGRGQSNEKLFF.

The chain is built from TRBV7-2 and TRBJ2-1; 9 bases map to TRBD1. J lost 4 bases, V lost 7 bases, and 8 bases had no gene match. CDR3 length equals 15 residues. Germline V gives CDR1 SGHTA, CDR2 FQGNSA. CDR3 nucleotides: TGTGCCAGCACTCCTCCGGGACAGGGATACAATGAGCAGTTCTTC. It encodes CASTPPGQGYNEQFF.

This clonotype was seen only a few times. This CDR3 reads CASSLPGYPDYGYTF. Here the CDR3 DNA reads TGCGCCAGCAGCTTGCCCGGTTATCCCGACTATGGCTACACCTTC. The chain carries TRBV5-1 and TRBJ1-2; D gene uncertain. Germline CDR1 and CDR2: SGHRS and YFSETQ. V was cut by 1 base and J by 3 bases, with 13 bases left in between. The CDR3 is 15 amino acids. Full variable domain (outside the CDR3, taken from reference TRBV5-1 and TRBJ1-2): KAGVTQTPRYLIKTRGQQVTLSCSPISGHRSVSWYQQTPGQGLQFLFEYFSETQRNKGNFPGRFSGRQFSNSRSEMNVSTLELGDSALYLCASSLPGYPDYGYTFGSGTRLTVV.